The 9 T cell receptor beta chains listed next were all sequenced from one sample in a study of shared clonotypes between healthy human individuals. The data were produced by immunoSEQ multiplex PCR, yet TCRdb's version contains in-frame clones alone and is incomplete. The sample shows some 2,400,000 clones, approximately 95% of them seen only once. Sequencing was carried out using naive CD4+ T cells sorted from blood. Subset of the sample: CD45RA+ positively selected. All receptors come from a man aged 18 to 30 in good health.

CDR3 DNA: TGTGCCAGCAGCCTCTGGGACGGGGAAGACGAGCAGTACTTC. It specifies CASSLWDGEDEQYF. The V and J genes are TRBV11-2 and TRBJ2-7, with D possibly called TRBD1 or TRBD2 (5 bases each). CDR1 and CDR2 (germline): SGHAT, FQNNGV. Trimming shortened V by 5 bases and J by 5 bases, and 16 bases separated the two germline ends. The CDR3 runs 14 residues.

The chain employs TRBV5-1 and TRBJ1-1, with D perhaps matching TRBD1 (6 bases). Germline V CDR1 and CDR2: SGHRS, YFSETQ. The CDR3 contains 15 residues. With 3 bases removed from V and 1 base from J, the gap between germline ends came to 13 bases. CDR3 protein: CASSSIGGANTEAFF. Here the CDR3 DNA reads TGCGCCAGCAGCTCTATTGGGGGCGCGAACACTGAAGCTTTCTTT. Using reference TRBV5-1 and TRBJ1-1 for the parts outside the CDR3, the full variable domain is KAGVTQTPRYLIKTRGQQVTLSCSPISGHRSVSWYQQTPGQGLQFLFEYFSETQRNKGNFPGRFSGRQFSNSRSEMNVSTLELGDSALYLCASSSIGGANTEAFFGQGTRLTVV.

A note on this clone: The same CDR3 can be traced to other DNA sequences in this sample. The V and J genes are TRBV6-1 and TRBJ2-5, with a tentative D call TRBD1 (5 bases). The V end was cut by 4 bases, the J end by 5 bases, with 11 bases between. Germline CDR1 MNHNS, CDR2 SASEGT. The CDR3 is made up of 13 amino acids. CDR3 region: CASSGQGGETQYF. Written as DNA, the CDR3 is TGTGCCAGCAGTGGCCAGGGTGGGGAGACCCAGTACTTC.

The J gene is TRBJ2-1, the V gene TRBV30; D tentatively fits TRBD1 or TRBD2 (7 bases each). Germline V CDR1 and CDR2: GTSNPN, SVGIG (reference sequence). The CDR3 sequence is 13 residues long. Trimming pared 2 bases from V and 8 bases from J, leaving 13 bases between. The CDR3 DNA reads TGTGCCTGGAGTAGGTCAGGGGGGGATGAGCAGTTCTTC. This gives the protein CAWSRSGGDEQFF.

Notes on this clone: Other DNA sequences within the sample encode an identical CDR3. This sequence joins TRBV18 and TRBJ2-3; D is possibly TRBD1 (7 bases). The CDR3 has 15 residues. Germline assignment: CDR1 KGHSH and CDR2 LQKENI. The V end lost 3 bases, the J end lost 1 base, and 11 bases lay between the germline ends. The CDR3 loop reads CASSPPRGGTDTQYF. Written as DNA, the CDR3 is TGTGCCAGCTCACCTCCCAGGGGGGGCACAGATACGCAGTATTTT.

As for this clone: Other DNA sequences in the same sample also yield this CDR3. V is TRBV7-2 and J is TRBJ2-7; 13 bases are shared with TRBD2. J lost 2 bases, V lost 4 bases, and 5 bases had no gene match. The CDR3 sequence is 16 residues long. CDR1 and CDR2 from the germline V gene are SGHTA and FQGNSA. The CDR3 protein is CASSSDGTSGTYEQYF. In DNA form, the CDR3 reads TGTGCCAGCAGCTCGGACGGGACTAGCGGGACCTACGAGCAGTACTTC.

This clone was picked up one time. The rearrangement links TRBV25-1 to TRBJ2-1; D possibly corresponds to TRBD1 (5 bases). This CDR3 has 15 residues. V lost 1 base to trimming and J lost 8 bases, with 15 bases between them. Germline assignment: CDR1 MGHDK and CDR2 SYGVNS. As DNA, the CDR3 is TGTGCCAGCAGTGAATCCGGCAGGGTCGGCCATGAGCAGTTCTTC. Protein product: CASSESGRVGHEQFF.

The chain couples TRBV2 to TRBJ2-1, with 7 bases matching TRBD2. Trimming removed 6 bases from V and 7 bases from J; junction bases left unmatched: 6. The CDR3 is made up of 13 amino acids. Germline V gene lookup returns CDR1 SNHLY and CDR2 FYNNEI. The CDR3 protein is CASRLAGVNEQFF. CDR3 bases: TGTGCCAGCAGACTGGCGGGGGTGAATGAGCAGTTCTTC.

The rearrangement links TRBV30 to TRBJ2-7, with D uncertain. The CDR3 spans 13 residues. Trimming took 0 bases from V and 7 from J, leaving 13 bases between them. CDR1 GTSNPN and CDR2 SVGIG come from the germline V gene (reference sequence). The CDR3 bases are TGTGCCTGGAGTGTACCCCCCCGCGCGGAGCAGTACTTC. Its protein product is CAWSVPPRAEQYF.